This T cell receptor beta chain came from a study of shared clonotypes between healthy human individuals. Investigators divided CD4+ cells into CD45RA+ naive and CD45RA-negative memory subsets. Comment on this clone: What it recognizes is unknown.

Assay used: immunoSEQ multiplex PCR; TCRdb lists only in-frame clones, some missing. Of about 2.4 million clones listed, approximately 93% are singletons. General study results and limits: Large sequencing depth failed to make sorted-subset sequencing complete, rarefaction showed. Sharing across four donors was seen in 4% to 5% of naive CD4 clonotypes.

The CDR3 extends over 16 amino acids. Germline CDR1 is MGHRA and CDR2 is YSYEKL. V was cut by 2 bases and J by 3 bases, with 14 bases left in between. The TCR originated in a man younger than 35 in good health. Some clones in this sample may be carry-over from other donors' samples. V is TRBV4-1 and J is TRBJ1-5; D is unresolved. Sequenced material: naive CD4+ T cells from PBMCs. Subset of the sample: CD45RA+ positively selected. The CDR3 sequence is CASSQSFAEPNQPQHF. Written as DNA, the CDR3 is TGCGCCAGCAGCCAATCTTTCGCGGAGCCCAATCAGCCCCAGCATTTT.